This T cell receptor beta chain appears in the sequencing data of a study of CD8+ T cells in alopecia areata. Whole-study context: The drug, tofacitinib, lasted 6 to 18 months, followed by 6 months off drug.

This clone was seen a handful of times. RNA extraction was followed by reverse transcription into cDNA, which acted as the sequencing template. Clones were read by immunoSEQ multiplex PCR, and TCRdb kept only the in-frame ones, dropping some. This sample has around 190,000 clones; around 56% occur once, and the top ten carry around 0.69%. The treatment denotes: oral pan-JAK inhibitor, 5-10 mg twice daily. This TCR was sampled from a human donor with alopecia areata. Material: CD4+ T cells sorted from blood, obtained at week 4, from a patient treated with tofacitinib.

CDR3 DNA sequence: TGTGCCAGCGGGCAGGCGCCAGCCGGAGCTTTCTTT. Amino acid sequence: CASGQAPAGAFF. The gene calls are TRBV2 and TRBJ1-1, with unresolved D. Trimming took off 8 bases at V and 10 bases at J, with 17 bases between the two ends. In germline, CDR1 is SNHLY, CDR2 FYNNEI. CDR3 length equals 12 residues.